This TCR beta chain was recorded in a study of cytomegalovirus exposure and HLA in healthy donors. General study points: Another analysis was done later, and it associated over 15,000 TCR beta sequences with HLA alleles at 0.05 false discovery rate. A missense DCLRE1C variant was associated with V- and J-gene trimming of TCR beta chains in a later analysis, and an independent cohort replicated the association. There were reportedly fewer N-insertions in an Asian-associated ancestry cluster than the approximately 670-donor mean, in a later analysis. An observed cluster of highly shared sequence variants was recorded as a likely sequencing artifact.

About this clone: Its antigen is undetermined.

The PCR ran on 60 Vbeta and 13 Jbeta primers. Assay: immunoSEQ multiplex PCR; the TCRdb copy retains only in-frame clones and omits some. Among 160,000 or so clones listed, over 70% were seen once. This TCR was recovered from a woman aged 18-29 years in good health and CMV-seronegative. Sequencing was performed on PBMCs.

Written as DNA, the CDR3 is TGTGCCAGCAGCCAAGATCTGAGCGGGGGGCGCTACACAGATACGCAGTATTTT. Its protein product is CASSQDLSGGRYTDTQYF. The V and J genes are TRBV4-2 and TRBJ2-3, with 9 bases identical to TRBD2. Germline CDR1 reads LGHNA; CDR2 reads YNFKEQ. V dropped 0 bases and J dropped 2; count of bases not matched to a gene: 9. The length of the CDR3 is 18 residues.